Below, one T cell receptor beta chain is given with its context. TCRdb re-called the RT-PCR reads through MiXCR, storing one row per CDR3 protein. This sample has around 480,000 distinct CDR3 sequences, with 16% found just once. This specimen comes from a study of response to subunit inactivated influenza vaccine. This CDR3 has 14 residues. The germline CDR1 and CDR2 sequences are DFQATT and SNEGSKA (reference sequence). V shed 3 bases, J shed 2 bases, and the junction held 6 bases outside the gene matches. The TCR sequence derives from a man aged 50-75 years who received an inactivated influenza vaccine. The V and J genes are TRBV20-1 and TRBJ2-7; 8 bases map to TRBD1. This material consisted of CD4+ T cells sorted from PBMCs, taken about 23 months after vaccination. The CDR3 sequence: CSASGDRRAYEQYF. The CDR3 DNA is TGCAGTGCTAGCGGGGACAGGCGAGCCTACGAGCAGTACTTC.